The 27 T cell receptor beta chains in this list originate from one sample, sequenced in a study of blood T cell repertoires in COVID-19. Clones were sequenced by immunoSEQ multiplex PCR, and TCRdb holds only the in-frame ones, with some missing. The sample has under 400,000 clones, approximately 89% seen once. The sequencing sample was made of PBMCs or T cells enriched from blood (not recorded which). The receptors were gathered from a man in his forties in a cohort exposed to, infected with or recovered from COVID-19 (not recorded which).

V gene TRBV6-6 combines with J gene TRBJ1-1; a weak D match, TRBD1 (6 bases). There are 15 residues in the CDR3. V lost 4 bases, J lost 5 bases, and 17 bases lay in between. The germline CDR1 and CDR2 sequences are MNHNY and SVGAGI (reference sequence). The CDR3 loop is CASSFDRISRTEAFF. The CDR3 bases are TGTGCCAGCAGTTTTGACAGGATTAGTCGAACTGAAGCTTTCTTT.

The V gene is TRBV2, the J gene TRBJ1-2, with D tentatively TRBD1 (5 bases). CDR1 SNHLY and CDR2 FYNNEI come from the germline V gene. The CDR3 covers 13 residues. V was trimmed by 8 bases and J by 1 base, leaving 11 bases between them. The CDR3 is CASAVQGNYGYTF. The CDR3 nucleotides are TGTGCCAGCGCCGTCCAGGGTAACTATGGCTACACCTTC.

The chain joins TRBV5-1 to TRBJ2-7, with D tentatively TRBD1 (5 bases). The CDR3 consists of 12 residues. From germline, CDR1 is SGHRS and CDR2 YFSETQ. V lost 4 bases and J 3 bases, leaving 8 bases between the germline ends. The CDR3 loop reads CASSPGNYEQYF. The DNA for the CDR3 is TGCGCCAGCAGCCCAGGGAACTACGAGCAGTACTTC.

Only a few counts were recorded for this clone. This sequence joins TRBV5-8 and TRBJ1-1; D may be TRBD1 (5 bases). The germline V gene has CDR1 SGHTS and CDR2 YDEGEE. V lost 2 bases and J lost 2, with 7 bases in between. This CDR3 is 13 amino acids long. The CDR3 reads CASSLRGNTEAFF. CDR3 sequence (DNA): TGTGCCAGCAGCTTAAGGGGCAACACTGAAGCTTTCTTT.

V gene TRBV7-9 combines with J gene TRBJ2-1, with 14 bases lining up with TRBD2. Per germline, CDR1 SEHNR and CDR2 FQNEAQ (reference sequence). The CDR3 is 18 residues long. J lost 6 bases, V lost 3 bases, and 10 bases had no gene match. The CDR3 coding sequence is TGTGCCAGCAGCTTTGGACTAGCGGGAGGTATACCCTCCAATGAGCAGTTCTTC. It codes for CASSFGLAGGIPSNEQFF.

The chain couples TRBV19 to TRBJ2-3; 12 positions match TRBD2. Germline CDR1 LNHDA, CDR2 SQIVND (reference sequence). The V segment lost 11 bases and the J segment 6 bases; nucleotides outside the gene matches: 9. CDR3 size: 14 residues. This chain's CDR3 is CAGGSGLAGDTQYF. DNA of the CDR3: TGTGCCGGGGGTTCCGGACTAGCGGGGGATACGCAGTATTTT. Variable domain in full (rest from reference TRBV19 and TRBJ2-3): DGGITQSPKYLFRKEGQNVTLSCEQNLNHDAMYWYRQDPGQGLRLIYYSQIVNDFQKGDIAEGYSVSREKKESFPLTVTSAQKNPTAFYLCAGGSGLAGDTQYFGPGTRLTVL.

The chain links TRBV28 to TRBJ1-2; D is uncertain. V was cut by 1 base and J by 8 bases, with 23 bases left in between. This CDR3 region has 17 residues. The germline V gene encodes CDR1 MDHEN and CDR2 SYDVKM. In DNA form, the CDR3 reads TGTGCCAGCAGTTTATCCAGGCGGCAGCCAACTAGTGGGGGCTACACCTTC. Its translation: CASSLSRRQPTSGGYTF.

CDR3 sequence reads: CASSDGGSGAGELFF. Written as DNA, the CDR3 is TGCGCCAGCAGTGACGGCGGGAGTGGGGCCGGGGAGCTGTTTTTT. The genes are TRBV10-1 and TRBJ2-2; TRBD2 agrees at 7 bases. Germline CDR1 reads WNHNN; CDR2 reads SYGVQD (reference sequence). CDR3 length: 15 residues. The junction had 7 bases not matched to a gene; V was cut back by 3 bases and J by 6 bases.

The rearrangement links TRBV7-8 to TRBJ1-4, with unresolved D. The germline V gene has CDR1 SGHVS and CDR2 FQNEAQ. The germline V and J ends were trimmed by 5 bases and 7 bases, with 11 bases remaining between them. The CDR3 loop spans 13 amino acids. DNA for the CDR3: TGTGCCAGCAGCCGGGGAGGCGGTGAAAAACTGTTTTTT. Translation gives CASSRGGGEKLFF.

The rearrangement uses TRBV27 and TRBJ1-5; 7 nucleotides line up with TRBD1. The V gene's germline CDR1 is MNHEY and CDR2 SMNVEV (reference sequence). CDR3 length: 15 amino acids. J lost 3 bases, V lost 5 bases, and 7 bases had no gene match. CDR3 sequence reads: CASSARGGPNQPQHF. CDR3 DNA sequence: TGTGCCAGCAGTGCCAGAGGGGGCCCCAATCAGCCCCAGCATTTT.

This clone was counted a single time. V usage is TRBV3-1 (or the pseudogene TRBV3-2) and J usage is TRBJ1-2; perhaps TRBD1 as D (5 bases). Per the germline V gene, CDR1 is LGHDT and CDR2 is YNNKEL (reference sequence). Trimming took 4 bases from V and 4 from J, leaving 13 bases between them. The CDR3 spans 14 residues. CDR3: CASSRGDGRYGYTF. Here the CDR3 DNA reads TGTGCCAGCAGCCGCGGGGACGGACGCTATGGCTACACCTTC.

J is TRBJ1-1 and V is TRBV6-5; a possible D gene is TRBD1 (5 bases). In germline, CDR1 is MNHEY, CDR2 SVGAGI. V was clipped by 0 bases and J by 8 bases, with 13 bases between them. The CDR3 extends over 14 amino acids. The CDR3 region has the DNA TGTGCCAGCAGTTACTCCCTACCAGGGTTCGAAGCTTTCTTT. Translation gives CASSYSLPGFEAFF.

V gene TRBV28 combines with J gene TRBJ2-2, with TRBD1 identical over 9 bases. V lost 5 bases to trimming and J lost 4 bases; unmatched junction nucleotides: 8. This CDR3 contains 16 residues. The germline gives CDR1 MDHEN, CDR2 SYDVKM. The chain's CDR3 is CASSTTGGAGTGELFF. The DNA for the CDR3 is TGTGCCAGCAGTACCACAGGGGGCGCGGGCACCGGGGAGCTGTTTTTT.

The V gene is TRBV28, the J gene TRBJ2-1, with 11 bases lining up with TRBD2. Germline V gene lookup returns CDR1 MDHEN and CDR2 SYDVKM. The length of the CDR3 is 16 residues. V lost 1 base, J lost 5 bases, and 4 bases stayed unmatched. The CDR3 loop reads CASSLSLAGGHNEQFF. Written as DNA, the CDR3 is TGTGCCAGCAGTTTATCCCTAGCGGGAGGACACAATGAGCAGTTCTTC.

The chain uses TRBV11-3 and TRBJ2-1, with TRBD2 matching over 12 bases. The V and J ends lost 5 bases and 5 bases, in that order; junction bases with no gene match: 4. The germline V gene encodes CDR1 SGHNT and CDR2 YENEEA. This CDR3 has 15 residues. CDR3 sequence reads: CASSLTSGRNNEQFF. CDR3 sequence (DNA): TGTGCCAGCAGCCTTACTAGCGGGAGGAACAATGAGCAGTTCTTC.

The rearrangement links TRBV5-8 to TRBJ1-6, with D possibly TRBD1 on 5 matching bases. CDR3 size: 14 residues. V was shortened by 0 bases and J by 6 bases, with 7 bases between the two germline ends. CDR1 and CDR2 from the germline V gene are SGHTS and YDEGEE. CDR3 bases: TGTGCCAGCAGCTTGGGACAGTTTAATTCACCCCTCCACTTT. This translates into CASSLGQFNSPLHF.

This clone appeared a few times. The chain has TRBV3-1 (or the pseudogene TRBV3-2) and TRBJ1-5; D unresolved. Deletions cut 2 bases from V and 6 bases from J, with 11 bases between. The CDR3 has 14 amino acids. Germline lookup yields CDR1 LGHDT and CDR2 YNNKEL (reference sequence). The CDR3 reads CASSQQVFSQPQHF. In DNA form, the CDR3 reads TGTGCCAGCAGCCAACAGGTTTTTAGTCAGCCCCAGCATTTT.

This rearrangement joins TRBV29-1 to TRBJ2-5, with D possibly TRBD2 on 6 matching bases. V gave up 3 bases and J gave up 4 bases, with 15 bases separating them. Germline CDR1 is SQVTM and CDR2 is ANQGSEA. This CDR3 has 14 amino acids. CDR3 amino acids: CSVDNGMGGETQYF. The CDR3 DNA reads as TGCAGCGTTGATAACGGGATGGGGGGAGAGACCCAGTACTTC.

This clone was recorded once. J is TRBJ2-2 and V is TRBV5-1, with a tentative D call TRBD1 (5 bases). The CDR3 has 15 amino acids. With 4 bases removed from V and 0 bases from J, the gap between germline ends came to 10 bases. Per germline, CDR1 SGHRS and CDR2 YFSETQ. The chain's CDR3 is CASSIDRPNTGELFF. The CDR3 nucleotides are TGCGCCAGCAGCATCGACAGACCGAACACCGGGGAGCTGTTTTTT.

This chain joins TRBV24-1 and TRBJ1-4, with D possibly TRBD1 on 5 matching bases. Germline V gene lookup returns CDR1 KGHDR and CDR2 SFDVKD. This CDR3 spans 15 amino acids. V lost 9 bases and J 0 bases, leaving 13 bases between the germline ends. The CDR3 bases are TGTGCCACCCCAGGGCGCCTTGCAACTAATGAAAAACTGTTTTTT. The encoded protein is CATPGRLATNEKLFF.

This chain uses TRBV2 with TRBJ2-4; 7 bases are shared with TRBD2. The V gene end was trimmed by 7 bases and the J gene end by 4 bases; junction bases not matched to a gene: 37. This CDR3 has 24 amino acids. Germline V gene sequence: CDR1 SNHLY, CDR2 FYNNEI. As DNA, the CDR3 is TGTGCCAGCATCCGAAGGCCACCGGGACTAACATATTCTGTCCCTTATAACGTTAAAAACATTCAGTACTTC. Its translation: CASIRRPPGLTYSVPYNVKNIQYF. Using reference TRBV2 and TRBJ2-4 for the parts outside the CDR3, the full variable domain is EPEVTQTPSHQVTQMGQEVILRCVPISNHLYFYWYRQILGQKVEFLVSFYNNEISEKSEIFDDQFSVERPDGSNFTLKIRSTKLEDSAMYFCASIRRPPGLTYSVPYNVKNIQYFGAGTRLSVL.

The chain couples TRBV30 to TRBJ2-1, with 10 bases that match TRBD2. The junction had 6 bases not matched to a gene; V was cut back by 2 bases and J by 8 bases. The CDR3 totals 14 residues. CDR1 is GTSNPN, CDR2 SVGIG, per germline (reference sequence). DNA of the CDR3: TGTGCCTGGAGTCTAGCGGGAGCAGTCCATGAGCAGTTCTTC. Its translation is CAWSLAGAVHEQFF.

The sample holds one count of this clone. In the same sample, other DNA sequences code for this CDR3. CDR3 in amino acids: CASSPGTLQETQYF. In nucleotides, the CDR3 is TGTGCCAGCAGCCCCGGGACACTCCAAGAGACCCAGTACTTC. The chain combines TRBV6-5 with TRBJ2-5, with D perhaps TRBD1 (6 bases). Deletions cut 6 bases from V and 1 base from J, with 12 bases between. The CDR3 loop spans 14 amino acids. Germline CDR1 reads MNHEY; CDR2 reads SVGAGI.

In nucleotides, the CDR3 is TGTGCCAGCAGCTTTAACGGGGCCGGGGGCACTGAAGCTTTCTTT. Translating gives CASSFNGAGGTEAFF. The chain uses TRBV7-9 and TRBJ1-1; the D gene is possibly TRBD1 (5 bases). This CDR3 is built from 15 residues. V dropped 3 bases and J dropped 4 bases, with 15 bases sitting between them. In germline, CDR1 is SEHNR, CDR2 FQNEAQ (reference sequence).

This clone was picked up a small number of times. The chain links TRBV21-1 to TRBJ2-5; the table's D call TRBD1 went unverified against the DNA. TRBV21-1 is reported as a pseudogene. This CDR3 has 15 residues. CDR3 sequence: CASSRRDTEWETQYF. CDR3 DNA sequence: TGTGCCAGCAGCCGTCGGGACACCGAGTGGGAGACCCAGTACTTC.

Points on this clone: Distinct nucleotide sequences in the sample also encode this CDR3. J is TRBJ1-4 and V is TRBV5-1, with D hard to call. The germline V gene encodes CDR1 SGHRS and CDR2 YFSETQ. Trimming took 0 bases from V and 2 from J, leaving 5 bases between them. There are 14 residues in the CDR3. The CDR3, as DNA: TGCGCCAGCAGCTTGGGCGGGACTAATGAAAAACTGTTTTTT. This translates into CASSLGGTNEKLFF.

The rearrangement joins TRBV15 to TRBJ2-1; TRBD2 agrees at 7 bases. With 5 bases clipped from V and 4 bases from J, the junction kept 8 bases outside the gene matches. The CDR3 covers 15 residues. Germline V CDR1 and CDR2: LNHNV, YYDKDF (reference sequence). The CDR3 spells CATSRLAGTYNEQFF. In DNA, the CDR3 is TGTGCCACCAGCCGACTAGCCGGGACTTACAATGAGCAGTTCTTC.